This T cell receptor beta chain was recovered during a study of response to subunit inactivated influenza vaccine. Findings and caveats of the study: The authors proposed limited new T cell recruitment per seasonal influenza vaccination.

As to this clonotype: Antigen specificity is unknown.

TCRdb reanalysed the RT-PCR reads using MiXCR and keeps one entry per CDR3 protein. This sample carries around 520,000 distinct CDR3 sequences, approximately 24% of them seen once, and the ten largest clones take 1.9%. Per germline, CDR1 SQVTM and CDR2 ANQGSEA. Between the trimmed V and J ends, which lost 4 bases and 3 bases, there was a span of 16 bases. The CDR3 consists of 14 residues. The origin of this receptor is a man aged 50 to 59 who received an inactivated influenza vaccine. The gene calls are TRBV29-1 and TRBJ2-7; maybe TRBD2 (6 bases). Specimen: CD4+ T cells sorted from PBMCs, collected roughly 5 days after vaccination. This chain's CDR3 is CSVGGTLGGYEQYF. CDR3 coding DNA: TGCAGCGTTGGCGGGACTCTGGGGGGCTACGAGCAGTACTTC.